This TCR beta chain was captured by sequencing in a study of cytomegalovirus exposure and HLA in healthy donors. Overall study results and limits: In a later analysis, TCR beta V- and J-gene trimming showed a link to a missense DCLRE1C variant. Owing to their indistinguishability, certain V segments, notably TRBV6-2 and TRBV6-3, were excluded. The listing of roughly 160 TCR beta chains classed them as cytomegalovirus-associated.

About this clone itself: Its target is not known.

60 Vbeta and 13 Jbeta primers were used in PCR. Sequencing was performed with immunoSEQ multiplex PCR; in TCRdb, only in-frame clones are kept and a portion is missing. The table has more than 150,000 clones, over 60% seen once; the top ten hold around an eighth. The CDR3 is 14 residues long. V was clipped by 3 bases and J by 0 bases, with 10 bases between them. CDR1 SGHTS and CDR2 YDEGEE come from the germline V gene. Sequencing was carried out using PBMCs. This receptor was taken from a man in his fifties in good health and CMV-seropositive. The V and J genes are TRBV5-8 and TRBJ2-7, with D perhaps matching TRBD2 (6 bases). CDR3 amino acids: CASSWGVGSYEQYF. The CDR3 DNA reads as TGTGCCAGCAGCTGGGGGGTCGGCTCCTACGAGCAGTACTTC.